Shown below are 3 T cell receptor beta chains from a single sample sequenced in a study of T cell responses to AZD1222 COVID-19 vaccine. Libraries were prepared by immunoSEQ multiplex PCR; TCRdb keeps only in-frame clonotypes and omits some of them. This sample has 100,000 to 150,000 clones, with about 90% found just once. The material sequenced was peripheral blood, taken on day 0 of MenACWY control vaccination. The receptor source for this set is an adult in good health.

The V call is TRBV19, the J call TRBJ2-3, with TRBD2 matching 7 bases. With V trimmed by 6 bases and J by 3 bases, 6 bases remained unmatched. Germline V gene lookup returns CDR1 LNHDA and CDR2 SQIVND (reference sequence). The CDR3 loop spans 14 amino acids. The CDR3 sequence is CASRRTSGTDTQYF. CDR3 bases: TGTGCCAGTAGACGGACTAGTGGAACAGATACGCAGTATTTT.

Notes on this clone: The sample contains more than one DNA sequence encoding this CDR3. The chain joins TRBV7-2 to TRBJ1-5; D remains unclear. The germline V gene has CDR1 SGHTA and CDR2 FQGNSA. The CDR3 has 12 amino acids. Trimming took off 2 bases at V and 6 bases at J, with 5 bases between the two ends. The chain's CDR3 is CASSLLGQPQHF. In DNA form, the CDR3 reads TGTGCCAGCAGCTTACTCGGTCAGCCCCAGCATTTT.

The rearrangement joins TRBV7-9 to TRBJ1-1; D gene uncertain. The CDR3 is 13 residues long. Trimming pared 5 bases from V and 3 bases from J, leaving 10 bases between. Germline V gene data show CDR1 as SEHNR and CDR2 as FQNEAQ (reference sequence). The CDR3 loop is CASSAGRDTEAFF. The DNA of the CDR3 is TGTGCCAGCAGCGCAGGACGGGACACTGAAGCTTTCTTT.